This T cell receptor (beta chain) was documented in a study of OX40 agonist ivuxolimab in advanced cancers. Germline V gene lookup returns CDR1 MNHNS and CDR2 SASEGT. This CDR3 has 15 amino acids. V gave up 4 bases and J gave up 0 bases, with 13 bases separating them. Generated by immunoSEQ multiplex PCR, the TCRdb table keeps only in-frame clones and is missing some. The table lists around 80,000 clones, over 85% of them singletons. This sample comprised CD4+ or CD8+ T cells sorted from blood, obtained in a trial of the OX40 agonist ivuxolimab. This TCR came from an adult with an advanced solid tumor such as melanoma, head and neck, liver or kidney cancer. The chain carries TRBV6-1 and TRBJ2-7; weak D call: TRBD1 (5 bases). The CDR3: CASSVGRATSYEQYF. The DNA of the CDR3 is TGTGCCAGCAGTGTTGGCAGGGCAACCTCCTACGAGCAGTACTTC.